The clone carrying this T cell receptor (beta chain) was seen a handful of times. The record originates from a study of metastatic and nonmetastatic thyroid tumors. Overall study context: Repertoires from blood and tumor or nodule tissue of malignant and benign thyroid patients were compared.

Via MiXCR, TCRdb re-called the PCR reads. The sample yields tens of thousands of clones, 15% to 20% seen once. Patients underwent thyroid surgery, and none had received any treatment before it. The sample was blood. This TCR was recovered from a female donor with papillary thyroid cancer or a benign thyroid nodule (not recorded which). Some clones in this sample may be carry-over from other donors' samples.

The CDR3 is CASSLVRLAYNEQFF. The DNA for the CDR3 is TGTGCCAGCAGCTTAGTGAGGCTAGCGTACAATGAGCAGTTCTTC. The chain links TRBV11-2 to TRBJ2-1, with D perhaps TRBD2 (6 bases). The germline V and J ends were trimmed by 1 base and 4 bases, with 11 bases remaining between them. The CDR3 covers 15 residues. CDR1 and CDR2 from the germline V gene are SGHAT and FQNNGV. The entire variable domain, with the rest obtained from reference TRBV11-2 and TRBJ2-1, is as follows: EAGVAQSPRYKIIEKRQSVAFWCNPISGHATLYWYQQILGQGPKLLIQFQNNGVVDDSQLPKDRFSAERLKGVDSTLKIQPAKLEDSAVYLCASSLVRLAYNEQFFGPGTRLTVL.